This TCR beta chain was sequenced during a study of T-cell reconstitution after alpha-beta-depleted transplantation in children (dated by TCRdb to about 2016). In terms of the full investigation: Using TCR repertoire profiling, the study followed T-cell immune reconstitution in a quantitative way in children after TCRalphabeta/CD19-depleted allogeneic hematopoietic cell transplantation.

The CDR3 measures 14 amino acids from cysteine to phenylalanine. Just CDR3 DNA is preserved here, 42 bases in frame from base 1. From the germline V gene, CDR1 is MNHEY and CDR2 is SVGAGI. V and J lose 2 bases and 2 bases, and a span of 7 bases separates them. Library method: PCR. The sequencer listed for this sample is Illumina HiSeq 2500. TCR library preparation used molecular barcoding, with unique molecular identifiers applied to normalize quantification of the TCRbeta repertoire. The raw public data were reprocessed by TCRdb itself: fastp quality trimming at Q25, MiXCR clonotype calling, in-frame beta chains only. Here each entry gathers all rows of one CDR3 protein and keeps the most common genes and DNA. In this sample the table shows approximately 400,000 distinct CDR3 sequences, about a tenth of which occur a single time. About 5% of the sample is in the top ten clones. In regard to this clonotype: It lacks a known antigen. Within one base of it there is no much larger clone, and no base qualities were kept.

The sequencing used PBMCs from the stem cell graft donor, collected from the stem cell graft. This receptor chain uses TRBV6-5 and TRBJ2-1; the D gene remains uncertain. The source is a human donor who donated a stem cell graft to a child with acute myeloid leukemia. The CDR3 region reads CASSYERPYNEQFF. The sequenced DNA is TGTGCCAGCAGTTACGAGAGGCCCTACAATGAGCAGTTCTTC.